This entry is about one T cell receptor (beta chain). The antigen remains undetermined. This CDR3 is 12 amino acids long. Trimming removed 5 bases from V and 6 bases from J, with 10 bases in between. Looked up from germline, CDR1 is GTSNPN and CDR2 is SVGIG (reference sequence). These data belong to a study of CD4+ T cells in melanoma. Study-level results: In melanoma, neoantigen-specific CD4+ T cells reportedly differed in differentiation state. A reported correlation linked neoantigen-specific CD4+ T cells to CD8+, macrophage and B cell function.

The assay was immunoSEQ multiplex PCR, and TCRdb's table has in-frame clones only and misses some. Of 110,000 to 150,000 clones listed, around 90% are singletons. The clonotype originates from a human donor with melanoma. The V and J genes are TRBV30 and TRBJ2-2; D is undetermined. The CDR3, as DNA: TGTGCCTGGGGGGTTGAAGCCGGGGAGCTGTTTTTT. It codes for CAWGVEAGELFF.